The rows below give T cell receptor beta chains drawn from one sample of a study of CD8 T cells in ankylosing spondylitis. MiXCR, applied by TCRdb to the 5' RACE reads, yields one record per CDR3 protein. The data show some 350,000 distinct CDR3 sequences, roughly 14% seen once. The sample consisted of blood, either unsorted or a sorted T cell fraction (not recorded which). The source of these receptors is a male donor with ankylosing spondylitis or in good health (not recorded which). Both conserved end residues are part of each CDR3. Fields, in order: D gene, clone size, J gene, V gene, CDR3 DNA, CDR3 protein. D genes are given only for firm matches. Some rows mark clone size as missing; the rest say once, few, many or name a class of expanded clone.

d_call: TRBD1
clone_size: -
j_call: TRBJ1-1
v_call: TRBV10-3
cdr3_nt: TGTGCCATCAGTGGCCGGGACAGCGGGGACACTGAAGCTTTCTTT
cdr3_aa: CAISGRDSGDTEAFF

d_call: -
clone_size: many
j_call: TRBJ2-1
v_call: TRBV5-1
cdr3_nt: TGTGCCAGCAGCTTAGAAGGGGGGAGCTCCTACAATGAGCAGTTCTTC
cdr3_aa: CASSLEGGSSYNEQFF

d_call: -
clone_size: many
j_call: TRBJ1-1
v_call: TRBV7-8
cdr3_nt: TGTGCCAGCAGCTTACCCGCAGGGTCCCTGAACACTGAAGCTTTCTTT
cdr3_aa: CASSLPAGSLNTEAFF

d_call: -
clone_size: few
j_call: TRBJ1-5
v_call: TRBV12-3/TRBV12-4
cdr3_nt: TGTGCCAGCAGTTCGGACAGACTTAGCAATCAGCCCCAGCATTTT
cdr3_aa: CASSSDRLSNQPQHF

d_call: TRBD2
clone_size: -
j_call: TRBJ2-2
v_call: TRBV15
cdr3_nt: TGTGCCACCAGCTACGGGACTAGCGGGGCCGGGGAGCTGTTTTTT
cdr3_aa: CATSYGTSGAGELFF

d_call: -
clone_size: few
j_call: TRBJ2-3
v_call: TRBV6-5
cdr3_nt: TGTGCCAGCAGTTACAGGGTACTAGGGGCAGATACGCAGTATTTT
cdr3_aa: CASSYRVLGADTQYF

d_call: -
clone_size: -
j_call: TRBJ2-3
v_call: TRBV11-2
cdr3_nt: TGTGCCAGCAGCTCCACGACCAGCACAGATACGCAGTATTTT
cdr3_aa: CASSSTTSTDTQYF

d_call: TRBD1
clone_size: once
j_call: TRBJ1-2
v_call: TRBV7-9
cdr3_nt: TGTGCCAGCAGCCCGGGACAGGGGGCGTCAGGCTATGGCTACACCTTC
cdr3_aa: CASSPGQGASGYGYTF

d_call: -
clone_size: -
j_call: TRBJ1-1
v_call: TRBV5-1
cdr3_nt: TGCGCCAGCAGCCCTGAGGGCGCGGGGACTGAAGCTTTCTTT
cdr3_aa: CASSPEGAGTEAFF

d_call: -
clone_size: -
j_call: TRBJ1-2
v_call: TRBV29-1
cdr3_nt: TGCAGCGGGCAGGGCGGGGGTGGCTACACCTTC
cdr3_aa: CSGQGGGGYTF

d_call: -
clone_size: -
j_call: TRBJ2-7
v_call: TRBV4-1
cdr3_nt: TGCGCCAGCAGCCAAGCGGGGGACTTCTGGGCCTATGAGCAGTACTTC
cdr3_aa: CASSQAGDFWAYEQYF

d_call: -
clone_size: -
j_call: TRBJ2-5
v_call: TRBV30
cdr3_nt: TGTGCCTGGAGTGTTTCGACTCTAGAGACCCAGTACTTC
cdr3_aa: CAWSVSTLETQYF

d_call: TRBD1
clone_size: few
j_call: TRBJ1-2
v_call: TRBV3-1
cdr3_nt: TGTGCCAGCAGCCAACCATTCCTAAGACAGGGGGCATTCGGCTACACCTTC
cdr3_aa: CASSQPFLRQGAFGYTF

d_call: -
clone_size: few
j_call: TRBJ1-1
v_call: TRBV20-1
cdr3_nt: TGCAGTGCAGTAGACTCCAAGAACACTGAAGCTTTCTTT
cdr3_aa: CSAVDSKNTEAFF

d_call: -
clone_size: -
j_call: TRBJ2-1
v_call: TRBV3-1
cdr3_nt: TGTGCCAGCAGCTATAAGCGTAACAATGAGCAGTTCTTC
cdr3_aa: CASSYKRNNEQFF

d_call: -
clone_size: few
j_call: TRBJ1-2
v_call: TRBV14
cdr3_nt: TGTGCCAGCAGCCTGCTCACATGGGGTGAGGGCTACACCTTC
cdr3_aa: CASSLLTWGEGYTF

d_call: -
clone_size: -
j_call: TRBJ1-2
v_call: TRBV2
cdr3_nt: TGTGCCAGCAGAACCAGGGTAGCTGGCTACACCTTC
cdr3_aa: CASRTRVAGYTF

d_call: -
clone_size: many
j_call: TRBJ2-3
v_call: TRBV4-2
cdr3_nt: TGTGCCAGCAGCACAGATACGCAGTATTTT
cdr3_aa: CASSTDTQYF

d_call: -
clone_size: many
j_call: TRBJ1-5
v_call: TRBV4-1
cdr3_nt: TGCGCCAGCAGCCAAGGGCGCGGCGTTGGACAGCCCCAGCATTTT
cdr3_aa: CASSQGRGVGQPQHF

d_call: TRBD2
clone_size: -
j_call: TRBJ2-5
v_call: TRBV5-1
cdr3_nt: TGCGCCAGCAGCTTGACTATAGCGGGAGGAGGAGAGACCCAGTACTTC
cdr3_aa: CASSLTIAGGGETQYF

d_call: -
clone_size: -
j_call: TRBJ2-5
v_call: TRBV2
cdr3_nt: TGTGCCAGCGAGGGCAGGGGAGAGACCCAGTACTTC
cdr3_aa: CASEGRGETQYF

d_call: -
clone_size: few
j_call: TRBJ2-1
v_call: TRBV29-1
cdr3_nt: TGCAGCGCGCGCCGGGACGAATCGCCATACAATGAGCAGTTCTTC
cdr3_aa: CSARRDESPYNEQFF

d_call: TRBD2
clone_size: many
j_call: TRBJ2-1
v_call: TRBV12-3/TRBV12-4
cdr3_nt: TGTGCCAGCAGTCTGACTAGCGGGAGAAATAATGAGCAGTTCTTC
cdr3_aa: CASSLTSGRNNEQFF

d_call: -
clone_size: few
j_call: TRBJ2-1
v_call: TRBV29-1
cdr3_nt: TGCAGCGTTCCTCAGCCCTCAACCGGGGAGCAGTTCTTC
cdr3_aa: CSVPQPSTGEQFF

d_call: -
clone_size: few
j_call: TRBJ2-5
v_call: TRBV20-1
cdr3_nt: TGCAGTGCTAGAGTGTGGGGGTACCAAGAGACCCAGTACTTC
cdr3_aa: CSARVWGYQETQYF

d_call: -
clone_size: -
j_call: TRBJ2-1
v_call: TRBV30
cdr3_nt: TGTGCCTGGAGCGATTCCCGCTGGGAGCAGTTCTTC
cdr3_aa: CAWSDSRWEQFF

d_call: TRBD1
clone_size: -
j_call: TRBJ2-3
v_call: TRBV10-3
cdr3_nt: TGTGCCATCAGCCAGGGGGTAGATACGCAGTATTTT
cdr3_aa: CAISQGVDTQYF

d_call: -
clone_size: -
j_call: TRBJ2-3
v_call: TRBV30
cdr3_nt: TGTGCCTGGAGTGTCTCCGGAGAGAGGGGGGCGCAGTATTTT
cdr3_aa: CAWSVSGERGAQYF

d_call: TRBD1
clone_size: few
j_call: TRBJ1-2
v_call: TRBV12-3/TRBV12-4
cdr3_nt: TGTGCCAGCACCAATCGGACAGGCGCGGGCTACACCTTC
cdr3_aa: CASTNRTGAGYTF

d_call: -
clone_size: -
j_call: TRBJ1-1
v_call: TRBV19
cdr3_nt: TGTGCCAGTAGTATTAGGGATCGAGCTGAAGCTTTCTTT
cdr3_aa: CASSIRDRAEAFF

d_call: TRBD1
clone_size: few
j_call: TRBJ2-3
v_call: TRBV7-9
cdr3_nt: TGTGCCAGCAGCCTGGGGACAGGCCTAGAAGATACGCAGTATTTT
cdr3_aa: CASSLGTGLEDTQYF

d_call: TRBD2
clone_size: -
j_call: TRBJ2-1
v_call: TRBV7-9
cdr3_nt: TGTGCCAGCAGCCAACCGCCTAGCGGAGTCTACAATGAGCAGTTCTTC
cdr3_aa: CASSQPPSGVYNEQFF

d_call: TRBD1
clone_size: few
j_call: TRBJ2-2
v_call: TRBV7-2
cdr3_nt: TGTGCCAGCAGCCCGCAGGGGGCTGCGAACACCGGGGAGCTGTTTTTT
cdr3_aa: CASSPQGAANTGELFF

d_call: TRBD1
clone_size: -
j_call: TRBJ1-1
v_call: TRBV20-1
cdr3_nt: TGCAGTGCTAGAGAGGGACAGGGGGCCTGGAACACTGAAGCTTTCTTT
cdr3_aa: CSAREGQGAWNTEAFF

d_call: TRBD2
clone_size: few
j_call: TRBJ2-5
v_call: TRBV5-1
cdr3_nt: TGCGCCAGCAGCTTCGGGAGCGGGAGGCAAGAGACCCAGTACTTC
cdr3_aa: CASSFGSGRQETQYF

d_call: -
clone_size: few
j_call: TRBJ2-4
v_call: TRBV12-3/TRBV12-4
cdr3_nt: TGTGCCAGCAGCCGCGGACTAGCCAAAAACATTCAGTACTTC
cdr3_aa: CASSRGLAKNIQYF

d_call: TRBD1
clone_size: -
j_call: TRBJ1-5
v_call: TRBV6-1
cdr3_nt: TGTGCCAGCAGAAAAGAGACAGGGGGCCGGCCCCAGCATTTT
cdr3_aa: CASRKETGGRPQHF

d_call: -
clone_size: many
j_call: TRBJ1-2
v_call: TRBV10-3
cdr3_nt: TGTGCCATCAGTGGACGGGGCGAAAGCTACACCTTC
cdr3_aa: CAISGRGESYTF

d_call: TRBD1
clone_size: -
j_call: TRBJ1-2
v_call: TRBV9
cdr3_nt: TGTGCCAGCAGCGTAGGGGGACAGGTCTATGGCTACACCTTC
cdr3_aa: CASSVGGQVYGYTF

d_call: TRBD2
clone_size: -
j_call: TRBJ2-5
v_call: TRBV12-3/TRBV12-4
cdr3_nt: TGTGCCAGCTCCCCCTTGGGGCTAGCGGGGGGGGAGACCCAGTACTTC
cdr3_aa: CASSPLGLAGGETQYF

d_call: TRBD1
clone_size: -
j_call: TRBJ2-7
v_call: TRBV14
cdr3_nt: TGTGCCAGCAGCCGAACAGGGGGCTTCCCCTACGAGCAGTACTTC
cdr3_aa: CASSRTGGFPYEQYF

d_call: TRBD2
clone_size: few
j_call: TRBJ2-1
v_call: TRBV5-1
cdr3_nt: TGCGCCAGCAGCACGGGACTAGCGGGAGAAGGGGAGCAGTTCTTC
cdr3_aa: CASSTGLAGEGEQFF

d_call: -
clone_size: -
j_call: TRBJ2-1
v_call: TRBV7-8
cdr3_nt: TGTGCCAGCAGCCTCGGACTGCAAAGCAATGAGCAGTTCTTC
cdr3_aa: CASSLGLQSNEQFF